The 16 T cell receptor beta chains in this list originate from one sample, sequenced in a study of T cell repertoires in cytomegalovirus infection. MiXCR was run by TCRdb on the reads, yielding one entry per CDR3 protein. The sample includes around 120,000 distinct CDR3 sequences, roughly a quarter seen only once; the top ten take roughly 35%. For these TCRs, the target antigens are not known. Sequences were obtained from PBMCs, sequenced either directly or after in vitro stimulation (not recorded which). These receptors were collected from a human donor in good health (CMV status not recorded). Some clones in this sample may be carry-over from other donors' samples.

This sequence joins TRBV7-2 and TRBJ2-3; D is possibly TRBD2 (5 bases). Germline V lookup: CDR1 SGHTA, CDR2 FQGNSA. The CDR3 spans 14 residues. V was trimmed by 0 bases and J by 5 bases, leaving 9 bases between them. CDR3 region: CASSLAGVLDTQYF. CDR3 DNA: TGTGCCAGCAGCTTAGCGGGAGTGCTAGATACGCAGTATTTT.

This clonotype was detected ten times or more. The V and J genes are TRBV5-1 and TRBJ2-1; 9 nucleotides line up with TRBD1. The CDR3 runs 16 residues. Germline V CDR1 and CDR2: SGHRS, YFSETQ. The V gene end was trimmed by 4 bases and the J gene end by 5 bases; junction bases not matched to a gene: 10. This CDR3 reads CASSPTGGNVNNEQFF. The CDR3 nucleotides are TGCGCCAGCAGCCCAACAGGGGGCAACGTCAACAATGAGCAGTTCTTC.

This clonotype was seen ten or more times. The genes are TRBV7-2 and TRBJ2-3; 7 nucleotides match TRBD2. CDR1 and CDR2 (germline): SGHTA, FQGNSA. The ends lost 1 base at V and 1 base at J; junction bases unmatched: 14. The CDR3 is 19 amino acids. Here the CDR3 DNA reads TGTGCCAGCAGCTTAGAAAGCGGGACCCACAAATGGGGCACAGATACGCAGTATTTT. Residues: CASSLESGTHKWGTDTQYF.

This clonotype was recorded a few times. V is TRBV20-1 and J is TRBJ2-1, with 9 nucleotides matching TRBD2. The length of the CDR3 is 16 residues. Trimming at V came to 1 base and at J to 1 base, leaving 5 bases not matched to a gene. Per the germline V gene, CDR1 is DFQATT and CDR2 is SNEGSKA (reference sequence). The CDR3 DNA sequence: TGCAGTGCTAGAGGTCTAAGCGGGAGGTCCTACAATGAGCAGTTCTTC. This translates into CSARGLSGRSYNEQFF.

This rearrangement joins TRBV7-2 to TRBJ1-2, with a weak D call TRBD1 (5 bases). The CDR3 loop spans 13 amino acids. CDR1 is SGHTA, CDR2 FQGNSA, per germline. V was clipped by 5 bases and J by 5 bases, with 12 bases between them. The CDR3 DNA sequence: TGTGCCAGCAGCGCGGGGGTAGGGTATGGCTACACCTTC. Amino acids: CASSAGVGYGYTF.

The chain employs TRBV4-1 and TRBJ2-2, with 7 bases that match TRBD1. This CDR3 spans 15 amino acids. Germline loops: CDR1 MGHRA, CDR2 YSYEKL. The trim removed 2 bases at V and 6 bases at J, leaving 6 bases unmatched. This chain's CDR3 is CASSQQQGLSGELFF. CDR3 nucleotide sequence: TGCGCCAGCAGCCAACAACAGGGGTTGTCCGGGGAGCTGTTTTTT.

V gene TRBV7-8 combines with J gene TRBJ2-2; 8 bases are a match to TRBD1. From germline, CDR1 is SGHVS and CDR2 FQNEAQ. This CDR3 comprises 14 residues. With V trimmed by 4 bases and J by 3 bases, 1 base remained unmatched. The CDR3 loop reads CASSSGQDTGELFF. CDR3 nucleotide sequence: TGTGCCAGCAGCTCGGGACAGGACACCGGGGAGCTGTTTTTT.

This clonotype was detected many times. This chain connects TRBV7-2 to TRBJ1-2; D is perhaps TRBD1 (6 bases). Trimming removed 7 bases from V and 3 bases from J, with 27 bases in between. The CDR3 runs to 18 residues. Per germline, CDR1 SGHTA and CDR2 FQGNSA. In nucleotides, the CDR3 is TGTGCCAGCATCGTAGGATATTCGCGGACAGCAAATTACTATGGCTACACCTTC. As protein: CASIVGYSRTANYYGYTF.

Only a few counts were recorded for this clonotype. The gene calls are TRBV6-1 and TRBJ2-3, with 15 positions matching TRBD2. The CDR3 runs to 18 residues. V was pared by 6 bases and J by 2 bases, with 9 bases of the junction left unmatched. The germline V gene encodes CDR1 MNHNS and CDR2 SASEGT. The DNA for the CDR3 is TGTGCCAGCAGCAAGGGACTAGCGGGAGGTCCCCCCACAGATACGCAGTATTTT. Residues: CASSKGLAGGPPTDTQYF.

The chain is built from TRBV6-5 and TRBJ1-2; tentative D call: TRBD1 (6 bases). The V end was cut by 0 bases, the J end by 8 bases, with 22 bases between. From germline, CDR1 is MNHEY and CDR2 SVGAGI. The CDR3 totals 17 residues. CDR3 residues: CASSYSAGGAASGGYTF. The CDR3, as DNA: TGTGCCAGCAGTTACTCGGCCGGGGGCGCAGCGTCGGGGGGCTACACCTTC.

In its sample, this clonotype was seen a few times. The chain couples TRBV6-5 to TRBJ1-1; D uncertain. Trimming removed 2 bases at V and 2 bases at J, with 6 bases between. The CDR3 consists of 13 residues. The germline CDR1 and CDR2 sequences are MNHEY and SVGAGI. For the CDR3, the DNA is TGTGCCAGCAGTTACAGGGTAAACACTGAAGCTTTCTTT. Protein product: CASSYRVNTEAFF.

This clonotype was detected a few times. Sequence at one end of the junction differs from germline and may be a read error. The chain is built from TRBV7-7 and TRBJ2-3, with 12 nucleotides matching TRBD2. Germline-derived CDR1 and CDR2 are SSHAT and FNYEAQ (reference sequence). The length of the CDR3 is 14 residues. The CDR3, as DNA: TGTGCTAGCAGCTTGACTAGCGGGAGTATTGCGCAGTATTTT. Protein: CASSLTSGSIAQYF. The variable domain in full, completed from reference TRBV7-7 and TRBJ2-3, reads GAGVSQSPRYKVTKRGQDVTLRCDPISSHATLYWYQQALGQGPEFLTYFNYEAQPDKSGLPSDRFSAERPEGSISTLTIQRTEQRDSAMYRCASSLTSGSIAQYFGPGTRLTVL.

This clonotype was detected many times. V and J are TRBV7-2 and TRBJ2-7; D is uncertain. The CDR3 consists of 11 residues. The V gene's germline CDR1 is SGHTA and CDR2 FQGNSA. Trimming took off 5 bases at V and 4 bases at J, with 6 bases between the two ends. Here the CDR3 reads CASSREYEQYF. The CDR3 DNA sequence: TGTGCCAGCAGCAGAGAATACGAGCAGTACTTC.

V usage is TRBV5-1 and J usage is TRBJ2-5; D gene uncertain. This CDR3 comprises 15 residues. Germline CDR1 SGHRS, CDR2 YFSETQ. Trimming pared 5 bases from V and 2 bases from J, leaving 16 bases between. CDR3 sequence reads: CASRVGIGPQETQYF. The DNA for the CDR3 is TGCGCCAGCAGAGTAGGTATCGGACCACAAGAGACCCAGTACTTC.

This clonotype occurred many times. V gene TRBV7-2 combines with J gene TRBJ2-7; no definite D call. CDR3 length equals 15 residues. Per the germline V gene, CDR1 is SGHTA and CDR2 is FQGNSA. Trimming pared 3 bases from V and 0 bases from J, leaving 12 bases between. CDR3 nucleotide sequence: TGTGCCAGCAGCTTTGCGACGGAGAGCTCCTACGAGCAGTACTTC. Its translation is CASSFATESSYEQYF.

This clonotype was seen ten or more times. The chain has TRBV7-9 and TRBJ1-1; a possible D gene is TRBD1 (5 bases). The CDR3 consists of 14 residues. Per the germline V gene, CDR1 is SEHNR and CDR2 is FQNEAQ (reference sequence). Trimming removed 0 bases from V and 1 base from J, with 6 bases in between. The CDR3 bases are TGTGCCAGCAGCTTAGCCCAGGGGAACACTGAAGCTTTCTTT. As protein: CASSLAQGNTEAFF.